A selection of T cell receptor beta chains follows, all from one sample in a study of blood T cell repertoires in COVID-19. Method: immunoSEQ multiplex PCR; TCRdb's copy keeps in-frame clones and lacks some. The table has 30,000 to 45,000 clones, about 90% seen once. Specimen: peripheral blood. The receptors shown here come from a man between 70 and 80 years old with acute or convalescent COVID-19. Both conserved end residues are part of each CDR3. D genes are given only for firm matches. Size is stated for part of the rows, as once, few or many counts, or as a class when the clone is expanded.

>TRBV7-8|NA|NA|TRBJ1-3
CASSLAGTPGNTIYF
TGTGCCAGCAGCTTAGCGGGGACTCCTGGAAACACCATATATTTT
>TRBV4-3|TRBD2|NA|TRBJ2-5
CASSHRLAETQYF
TGCGCCAGCAGCCACAGACTAGCAGAGACCCAGTACTTC
>TRBV7-7|TRBD2|NA|TRBJ2-1
CASSAGLAGTYNEQFF
TGTGCCAGCAGCGCCGGACTAGCGGGAACCTACAATGAGCAGTTCTTC
>TRBV7-2|TRBD2|few|TRBJ2-5
CASSLNSGRVTQYF
TGTGCCAGCAGCTTAAATAGCGGGAGGGTAACCCAGTACTTC
>TRBV18|NA|NA|TRBJ2-1
CASSPSAGSSYNEQFF
TGTGCCAGCTCACCCTCCGCGGGGAGCTCCTACAATGAGCAGTTCTTC
>TRBV11-1|NA|NA|TRBJ2-3
CASSLQTPPDTQYF
TGTGCCAGCAGCTTGCAGACACCTCCAGATACGCAGTATTTT
>TRBV6-5|NA|NA|TRBJ2-3
CASSSPTDTQYF
TGTGCCAGCAGCTCCCCCACAGATACGCAGTATTTT
>TRBV3-1/TRBV3-2|NA|NA|TRBJ2-3
CASSQVKRGSADTQYF
TGTGCCAGCAGCCAAGTCAAGAGAGGGAGTGCAGATACGCAGTATTTT
>TRBV4-1|NA|NA|TRBJ1-6
CASSQVIGVSFNSPLHF
TGCGCCAGCAGCCAAGTTATAGGGGTTTCGTTCAATTCACCCCTCCACTTT
>TRBV2|TRBD2|once|TRBJ2-5
CASRGGETQYF
TGTGCCAGCAGGGGGGGGGAGACCCAGTACTTC
>TRBV28|NA|NA|TRBJ2-2
CASRLQGRDTGELFF
TGTGCCAGCAGACTACAGGGTCGGGACACCGGGGAGCTGTTTTTT
>TRBV24-1|TRBD2|NA|TRBJ2-4
CATSDLAGDKDIQYF
TGTGCCACCAGTGATCTAGCGGGAGATAAAGACATTCAGTACTTC
>TRBV28|TRBD2|NA|TRBJ2-5
CASSASSGGGQETQYF
TGTGCCAGCAGTGCCTCTAGCGGGGGGGGCCAAGAGACCCAGTACTTC
>TRBV9|NA|NA|TRBJ1-2
CASSVGARPYNYGYTF
TGTGCCAGCAGCGTTGGCGCCAGGCCCTATAACTATGGCTACACCTTC
>TRBV12-3/TRBV12-4|NA|once|TRBJ2-1
CASSLKTIQFF
TGTGCCAGCAGTTTAAAGACAATCCAGTTCTTC
>TRBV3-1/TRBV3-2|NA|NA|TRBJ1-3
CASSQREFGNTIYF
TGTGCCAGCAGCCAAAGGGAGTTTGGAAACACCATATATTTT
>TRBV10-3|TRBD2|NA|TRBJ2-7
CAISEPTSSGYEQYF
TGTGCCATCAGTGAGCCCACCTCTAGCGGCTACGAGCAGTACTTC
>TRBV24-1|TRBD1|NA|TRBJ2-2
CATSDTGTGFTGELFF
TGTGCCACCAGTGACACCGGGACAGGGTTCACCGGGGAGCTGTTTTTT
>TRBV27|NA|NA|TRBJ2-1
CASSLSGGTDYNEQFF
TGTGCCAGCAGTTTATCTGGCGGGACCGACTACAATGAGCAGTTCTTC
>TRBV28|TRBD1|once|TRBJ1-5
CASSRTGGIQPQHF
TGTGCCAGCAGCCGTACAGGGGGCATTCAGCCCCAGCATTTT
>TRBV5-1|TRBD2|NA|TRBJ2-1
CASSPGGLAGEFEQFF
TGCGCCAGCAGCCCCGGGGGACTAGCGGGAGAATTTGAGCAGTTCTTC
>TRBV6-5|TRBD2|NA|TRBJ2-3
CASSYSGGLGTQYF
TGTGCCAGCAGTTACTCGGGGGGGTTGGGTACGCAGTATTTT
>TRBV9|TRBD1|few|TRBJ2-7
CASSYGTGGAPQYF
TGTGCCAGCAGCTACGGGACAGGGGGCGCCCCGCAGTACTTC
>TRBV29-1|NA|NA|TRBJ2-2
CSVERVRGRTGELFF
TGCAGCGTTGAAAGGGTGCGGGGTCGGACCGGGGAGCTGTTTTTT
>TRBV12-3/TRBV12-4|NA|NA|TRBJ2-7
CASSVRDRYEQYF
TGTGCCAGCAGTGTCCGAGACAGGTACGAGCAGTACTTC
>TRBV9|NA|NA|TRBJ1-3
CASSASTVSGNTIYF
TGTGCCAGCAGCGCCTCGACAGTTTCAGGAAACACCATATATTTT
>TRBV19|NA|once|TRBJ2-3
CASSPRGRGGTDTQYF
TGTGCCAGTAGTCCTCGGGGAAGAGGAGGCACAGATACGCAGTATTTT
>TRBV4-1|NA|NA|TRBJ1-1
CASSPTGGTEAFF
TGCGCCAGCAGCCCAACGGGGGGGACTGAAGCTTTCTTT
>TRBV7-8|TRBD1|NA|TRBJ1-1
CASSRIYEIQGANTEAFF
TGTGCCAGCAGCCGTATTTACGAAATTCAGGGGGCGAACACTGAAGCTTTCTTT
>TRBV5-4|TRBD2|once|TRBJ2-3
CASSGSSGGLLSTDTQYF
TGTGCCAGCAGCGGATCTAGCGGGGGACTCTTGAGCACAGATACGCAGTATTTT
>TRBV4-1|TRBD1|NA|TRBJ2-1
CASSQDEQGDNEQFF
TGCGCCAGCAGCCAAGATGAACAGGGGGACAATGAGCAGTTCTTC
>TRBV5-4|NA|NA|TRBJ2-3
CASSPPTGPSTDTQYF
TGTGCCAGCAGCCCCCCGACAGGACCGAGCACAGATACGCAGTATTTT
>TRBV12-3/TRBV12-4|NA|once|TRBJ1-1
CASSLSSEAFF
TGTGCCAGCAGTTTATCCAGTGAAGCTTTCTTT
>TRBV7-2|NA|NA|TRBJ2-5
CASSLFYLGGETQYF
TGTGCCAGCAGCTTATTCTATTTAGGAGGGGAGACCCAGTACTTC
>TRBV3-1/TRBV3-2|NA|NA|TRBJ1-1
CASSQEAMSTEAFF
TGTGCCAGCAGCCAAGAAGCGATGAGCACTGAAGCTTTCTTT
>TRBV19|TRBD2|NA|TRBJ2-7
CASSIVRGGESSYEQYF
TGTGCCAGTAGTATAGTCCGGGGAGGGGAGAGCTCCTACGAGCAGTACTTC
>TRBV10-3|TRBD1|NA|TRBJ1-5
CAISDATGDQPQHF
TGTGCCATCAGTGACGCGACAGGGGATCAGCCCCAGCATTTT
>TRBV19|NA|NA|TRBJ1-2
CASSSPGEANYGYTF
TGTGCCAGTAGTTCGCCGGGGGAAGCTAACTATGGCTACACCTTC
>TRBV18|NA|NA|TRBJ2-1
CASSPPMRAPYNEQFF
TGTGCCAGCTCACCACCAATGCGGGCCCCATACAATGAGCAGTTCTTC
>TRBV29-1|NA|NA|TRBJ1-2
CSAQDSLNYGYTF
TGCAGCGCGCAGGACAGCCTTAACTATGGCTACACCTTC
>TRBV6-2/TRBV6-3|TRBD2|NA|TRBJ2-2
CASSPGGGRTGELFF
TGTGCCAGCAGCCCCGGGGGGGGGAGGACCGGGGAGCTGTTTTTT
>TRBV7-2|NA|NA|TRBJ2-1
CASSLRQVHSWFF
TGTGCCAGCAGCTTAAGGCAGGTCCACTCTTGGTTCTTC
>TRBV24-1|TRBD1|NA|TRBJ2-7
CATSDAGTGYYEQYF
TGTGCCACCAGTGATGCCGGGACAGGGTACTACGAGCAGTACTTC
>TRBV12-5|TRBD1|NA|TRBJ1-2
CASGPLPGGQAATIYGYTF
TGTGCTAGTGGCCCTTTACCAGGGGGACAGGCGGCGACCATCTATGGCTACACCTTC
>TRBV27|NA|NA|TRBJ2-5
CASSLVVQETQYF
TGTGCCAGCAGTTTAGTCGTTCAAGAGACCCAGTACTTC
>TRBV2|NA|NA|TRBJ2-7
CASLASASYEQYF
TGTGCCAGCCTAGCTAGCGCCTCCTACGAGCAGTACTTC
>TRBV6-5|TRBD2|few|TRBJ2-3
CASWSGASGTDTQYF
TGTGCCAGCTGGTCAGGGGCTAGCGGGACAGATACGCAGTATTTT
>TRBV15|NA|NA|TRBJ2-3
CATSRDPGETRTQYF
TGTGCCACCAGCAGAGATCCGGGTGAGACTAGGACGCAGTATTTT
>TRBV5-5|TRBD2|NA|TRBJ2-7
CASRPLAGVGEQYF
TGTGCCAGCAGGCCACTAGCGGGAGTAGGGGAGCAGTACTTC
>TRBV14|TRBD2|NA|TRBJ2-1
CASSPPGLDNEQFF
TGTGCCAGCAGCCCACCGGGACTAGACAATGAGCAGTTCTTC
>TRBV9|TRBD2|few|TRBJ2-1
CASSGGLAGGLHNEQFF
TGTGCCAGCAGCGGGGGATTAGCGGGAGGACTCCACAATGAGCAGTTCTTC
>TRBV18|TRBD2|NA|TRBJ2-7
CASSPSLAGDYEQYF
TGTGCCAGCTCACCTTCCCTAGCGGGGGACTACGAGCAGTACTTC
>TRBV3-1/TRBV3-2|NA|NA|TRBJ1-1
CASSSDRNTEAFF
TGTGCCAGCAGCTCGGACAGGAACACTGAAGCTTTCTTT